These 14 T cell receptor beta chains came from one sample sequenced in a study of early T cells in non-severe SARS-CoV-2 infection. Via MiXCR, TCRdb re-called the 5' RACE reads, giving one row per CDR3 protein. There are 97,000 or so distinct CDR3 sequences in the sample; about 11% occur only once, and 4.7% lies in the top ten. Source: whole blood, taken at baseline. These receptors were collected from an adult who was a healthcare worker with PCR-confirmed SARS-CoV-2 infection or an uninfected control (not recorded which).

This chain joins TRBV19 and TRBJ2-7, with D tentatively TRBD2 (6 bases). This CDR3 has 15 amino acids. In germline, CDR1 is LNHDA, CDR2 SQIVND (reference sequence). The V end was cut by 1 base, the J end by 1 base, with 11 bases between. CDR3 in DNA: TGTGCCAGTAGTATAGCTGGCCTAGCGTCCTACGAGCAGTACTTC. This translates into CASSIAGLASYEQYF.

V gene TRBV18 combines with J gene TRBJ1-6; 7 positions agree with TRBD1. The CDR3 sequence is 14 residues long. Germline lookup yields CDR1 KGHSH and CDR2 LQKENI. J lost 7 bases, V lost 4 bases, and 4 bases had no gene match. The CDR3 is CASSLPGQNSPLHF. The CDR3 nucleotides read TGTGCCAGCTCACTACCGGGACAGAATTCACCCCTCCACTTT.

This clonotype was seen ten or more times. For the CDR3, the DNA is TGCAGTGCTTCTCCGACAGGGCGGGAAACCGGGGAGCTGTTTTTT. Translated: CSASPTGRETGELFF. The V and J genes are TRBV20-1 and TRBJ2-2, with D possibly matching TRBD1 (7 bases). The V end lost 5 bases, the J end lost 5 bases, and 18 bases lay between the germline ends. CDR1 is DFQATT and CDR2 is SNEGSKA in the germline V gene (reference sequence). The CDR3 loop spans 15 amino acids.

This clonotype appeared a few times. The chain uses TRBV27 and TRBJ2-1, with D hard to call. The V and J ends lost 6 bases and 0 bases respectively, with 12 bases between them. The CDR3 is 15 residues long. The V gene's germline CDR1 is MNHEY and CDR2 SMNVEV (reference sequence). This chain's CDR3 is CASSPDLSSYNEQFF. In DNA form, the CDR3 reads TGTGCCAGCAGCCCAGACTTGAGCTCCTACAATGAGCAGTTCTTC.

This chain uses TRBV3-1 with TRBJ1-2, with a weak D call TRBD1 (6 bases). Germline CDR1 and CDR2: LGHDT and YNNKEL (reference sequence). The CDR3 sequence is 14 residues long. V lost 1 base to trimming and J lost 4 bases, with 10 bases between them. CDR3 amino acids: CASSQAGEVYGYTF. The CDR3 nucleotides read TGTGCCAGCAGCCAAGCAGGGGAGGTCTATGGCTACACCTTC.

The table lists this clonotype with a few counts. V usage is TRBV27 and J usage is TRBJ1-5; D gene unclear. V lost 3 bases, J lost 3 bases, and 24 bases lay in between. CDR1 is MNHEY and CDR2 is SMNVEV in the germline V gene (reference sequence). This CDR3 spans 19 amino acids. The CDR3 region is CASSFAPPSRFWANQPQHF. DNA for the CDR3: TGTGCCAGCAGTTTTGCCCCCCCTAGCAGATTCTGGGCCAATCAGCCCCAGCATTTT.

This clonotype showed up just a few times. The rearrangement joins TRBV5-1 to TRBJ2-6; D unresolved. The CDR3 has 14 amino acids. The V and J ends lost 2 bases and 3 bases respectively, with 6 bases between them. Germline V gene lookup returns CDR1 SGHRS and CDR2 YFSETQ. The CDR3, as DNA: TGCGCCAGCAGCTTCGGGCGTGGGGCCAACGTCCTGACTTTC. It is translated as CASSFGRGANVLTF.

This clonotype was detected a few times. This rearrangement joins TRBV7-2 to TRBJ1-1, with 9 bases lining up with TRBD1. Trimming removed 6 bases from V and 6 bases from J; junction bases left unmatched: 5. Germline CDR1 and CDR2: SGHTA and FQGNSA. The CDR3 is made up of 13 amino acids. The CDR3 loop reads CASSRTGVPEAFF. DNA of the CDR3: TGTGCCAGCAGTCGGACAGGGGTCCCTGAAGCTTTCTTT.

There are many counts of this clonotype. This chain uses TRBV19 with TRBJ1-5; no definite D call. The V end lost 2 bases, the J end lost 1 base, and 12 bases lay between the germline ends. Germline values: CDR1 LNHDA, CDR2 SQIVND (reference sequence). The CDR3 sequence is 16 residues long. CDR3 coding DNA: TGTGCCAGTAGTATAATGTCCTTAGGAAGCAATCAGCCCCAGCATTTT. It encodes CASSIMSLGSNQPQHF.

This clonotype has a handful of counts. CDR3 protein: CATSLAGNTGELFF. CDR3 nucleotides: TGTGCCACCAGTCTAGCGGGAAACACCGGGGAGCTGTTTTTT. The chain employs TRBV24-1 and TRBJ2-2; 9 bases align to TRBD2. The junction had 0 bases not matched to a gene; V was cut back by 6 bases and J by 2 bases. CDR3 length: 14 residues. CDR1 and CDR2 from the germline V gene are KGHDR and SFDVKD.

CDR3 sequence reads: CASSDALALGGGELFF. For the CDR3, the DNA is TGTGCCAGCAGTGATGCTTTAGCTTTGGGCGGCGGGGAGCTGTTTTTT. The rearrangement links TRBV6-1 to TRBJ2-2; D remains unclear. V gave up 3 bases and J gave up 7 bases, with 18 bases separating them. The CDR3 is 16 residues long. Germline values: CDR1 MNHNS, CDR2 SASEGT.

This clonotype was detected ten times or more. CDR3 DNA: TGTGCCAGCAGCCAAGATCGGGGCGGTAGCGGGGGGGCTAAAGAGACCCAGTACTTC. Protein: CASSQDRGGSGGAKETQYF. The chain joins TRBV4-2 to TRBJ2-5, with 11 bases lining up with TRBD2. Germline values: CDR1 LGHNA, CDR2 YNFKEQ. With V trimmed by 0 bases and J by 3 bases, 12 bases remained unmatched. CDR3 length: 19 residues.

The rearrangement uses TRBV29-1 and TRBJ2-5; no clear D. This CDR3 is 13 amino acids long. Trimming shortened V by 4 bases and J by 2 bases, and 11 bases separated the two germline ends. Germline values: CDR1 SQVTM, CDR2 ANQGSEA. CDR3 protein: CSVALGSQETQYF. The CDR3 DNA reads TGCAGCGTTGCCCTAGGTAGTCAAGAGACCCAGTACTTC.

The chain carries TRBV3-1 and TRBJ2-7; TRBD1 agrees at 7 bases. The CDR3 totals 17 residues. Germline values: CDR1 LGHDT, CDR2 YNNKEL (reference sequence). Germline trimming cut 4 bases from V and 3 bases from J; bases unmatched to any gene: 15. In nucleotides, the CDR3 is TGTGCCAGCAGCCCGCGAGCTGAGACAGGGCAGTTCTACGAGCAGTACTTC. Translating gives CASSPRAETGQFYEQYF.